One sample yielded the 18 T cell receptor beta chains listed below, sequenced in a study of T cells in Graves' hyperthyroidism and ophthalmopathy. The TCR beta CDR3 regions underwent amplification using RNA transcripts as the source. The HTBI primer set served for first-round RT-PCR of the TCR CDR3. TCRdb re-called the multiplex PCR reads with MiXCR, one entry per CDR3 protein. Of 500,000 to 800,000 distinct CDR3 sequences listed, about 45% are singletons. Sequencing input: peripheral blood or thyroid tissue (not recorded which). These receptor sequences come from an adult man with Graves' disease, either hyperthyroidism or ophthalmopathy (not recorded which).

This clonotype was detected a few times. In DNA, the CDR3 is TGTGCCAGTAGTACCAGATCCGAAGAGACCCAGTACTTC. Translated, it gives CASSTRSEETQYF. The chain has TRBV19 and TRBJ2-5; no firm D call. Germline loops: CDR1 LNHDA, CDR2 SQIVND (reference sequence). The CDR3 totals 13 residues. With 4 bases removed from V and 3 bases from J, the gap between germline ends came to 9 bases. Drawing the rest from reference TRBV19 and TRBJ2-5, the complete variable domain is DGGITQSPKYLFRKEGQNVTLSCEQNLNHDAMYWYRQDPGQGLRLIYYSQIVNDFQKGDIAEGYSVSREKKESFPLTVTSAQKNPTAFYLCASSTRSEETQYFGPGTRLLVL.

This clonotype was seen more than once but under ten times. The junction does not match germline at one end; this may be a read error. The rearrangement links TRBV10-2 to TRBJ2-7, with TRBD1 matching 10 bases. In germline, CDR1 is WSHSY, CDR2 SAAADI. The CDR3 has 16 amino acids. This CDR3 reads CASSPGKGTGEVEQYF. The CDR3 coding sequence is TGTGCCAGCAGCCCCGGGAAGGGGACAGGGGAGGTCGAGCAGTACTTC.

There are many counts of this clonotype. The chain recombines TRBV7-8 with TRBJ2-7, with TRBD1 matching 7 bases. Germline V gives CDR1 SGHVS, CDR2 FQNEAQ. This CDR3 has 13 amino acids. With 5 bases clipped from V and 1 base from J, the junction kept 2 bases outside the gene matches. The CDR3 region has the DNA TGTGCCAGCAGCCCGGACAGGTCCTACGAGCAGTACTTC. Encoded protein: CASSPDRSYEQYF.

The rearrangement joins TRBV25-1 to TRBJ1-2, with 10 bases matching TRBD1. Germline-derived CDR1 and CDR2 are MGHDK and SYGVNS. The CDR3 extends over 13 amino acids. V dropped 6 bases and J dropped 7; count of bases not matched to a gene: 5. CDR3 sequence (DNA): TGTGCCAGCAGGGCCGGGACAGGGGCTGGCTACACCTTC. This translates into CASRAGTGAGYTF.

The chain joins TRBV29-1 to TRBJ1-5, with D possibly matching TRBD1 (6 bases). Germline V CDR1 and CDR2: SQVTM, ANQGSEA. This CDR3 has 13 residues. Trimming pared 4 bases from V and 5 bases from J, leaving 12 bases between. The CDR3 loop reads CSVAAGVDQPQHF. The CDR3 DNA is TGCAGCGTTGCGGCAGGGGTTGATCAGCCCCAGCATTTT.

In this sample, this clonotype turned up a few times. This chain connects TRBV12-3 or TRBV12-4 to TRBJ1-2, with D perhaps matching TRBD1 (5 bases). Trimming pared 2 bases from V and 3 bases from J, leaving 10 bases between. This CDR3 is 14 amino acids long. The CDR3 sequence: CASSLYRSDYGYTF. The CDR3 DNA reads as TGTGCCAGCAGTTTATACAGGTCGGACTATGGCTACACCTTC.

This clonotype was detected only a few times. The chain uses TRBV7-9 and TRBJ1-5; D might be TRBD1 (6 bases). V lost 1 base and J 4 bases, leaving 11 bases between the germline ends. The CDR3 extends over 15 amino acids. The germline V gene encodes CDR1 SEHNR and CDR2 FQNEAQ (reference sequence). CDR3 sequence: CASSLGRGLNQPQHF. CDR3 nucleotide sequence: TGTGCCAGCAGCTTAGGCAGGGGCCTAAATCAGCCCCAGCATTTT.

This clonotype was counted ten times or more. V usage is TRBV10-3 and J usage is TRBJ1-5; D not certain. Per the germline V gene, CDR1 is ENHRY and CDR2 is SYGVKD. V lost 3 bases and J lost 2, with 11 bases in between. This CDR3 is 15 amino acids long. For the CDR3, the DNA is TGTGCCATCAGTGATAAGGTATTAGGCAATCAGCCCCAGCATTTT. The encoded protein is CAISDKVLGNQPQHF.

The chain employs TRBV7-9 and TRBJ2-6; the D is unclear. This CDR3 is built from 17 residues. Trimming removed 3 bases from V and 0 bases from J, with 12 bases in between. The V gene's germline CDR1 is SEHNR and CDR2 FQNEAQ (reference sequence). The CDR3 sequence: CASSFPGSPSGANVLTF. For the CDR3, the DNA is TGTGCCAGCAGCTTCCCCGGCAGCCCCTCTGGGGCCAACGTCCTGACTTTC.

This clonotype was found a few times. CDR3 in amino acids: CSARNPRVETQYF. DNA for the CDR3: TGCAGTGCTAGAAACCCAAGGGTCGAGACCCAGTACTTC. The chain is built from TRBV20-1 and TRBJ2-5, with D unclear. Germline CDR1 and CDR2: DFQATT and SNEGSKA (reference sequence). V lost 2 bases, J lost 5 bases, and 12 bases lay in between. The CDR3 spans 13 residues.

The chain is built from TRBV19 and TRBJ2-7; TRBD2 aligns across 11 bases. This CDR3 comprises 14 residues. J gave up 9 bases and V 5 bases, and 9 bases lay outside the gene matches. Germline values: CDR1 LNHDA, CDR2 SQIVND (reference sequence). The CDR3 bases are TGTGCCAGTAGTCGACTAGCGGGAAGGGAGGGGCAGTACTTC. Protein sequence: CASSRLAGREGQYF. The complete variable domain, with remaining parts taken from reference TRBV19 and TRBJ2-7, reads DGGITQSPKYLFRKEGQNVTLSCEQNLNHDAMYWYRQDPGQGLRLIYYSQIVNDFQKGDIAEGYSVSREKKESFPLTVTSAQKNPTAFYLCASSRLAGREGQYFGPGTRLTVT.

In its sample, this clonotype was seen once. This sequence joins TRBV29-1 and TRBJ1-2, with TRBD1 as a possible D gene (6 bases). CDR1 is SQVTM and CDR2 is ANQGSEA in the germline V gene. Deletions cut 6 bases from V and 0 bases from J, with 11 bases between. The CDR3 loop spans 13 amino acids. This chain's CDR3 is CSVLTGTNYGYTF. CDR3 coding DNA: TGCAGCGTCTTGACAGGCACTAACTATGGCTACACCTTC.

The gene calls are TRBV11-1 and TRBJ2-7; 12 bases are a match to TRBD2. Germline loops: CDR1 SGHAT, CDR2 FQDESV (reference sequence). This CDR3 has 16 amino acids. After removal of 4 bases from V and 4 bases from J, the junction contained 8 bases not matched to a gene. The CDR3 coding sequence is TGTGCCAGCAGCTACTACACCGGGACTAGCGGGTACGAGCAGTACTTC. Translation gives CASSYYTGTSGYEQYF.

This clonotype was recorded many times. This chain links TRBV10-3 with TRBJ1-2, with a weak D call TRBD1 (6 bases). Trimming pared 3 bases from V and 4 bases from J, leaving 9 bases between. The CDR3 is made up of 13 amino acids. Germline V lookup: CDR1 ENHRY, CDR2 SYGVKD. In nucleotides, the CDR3 is TGTGCCATCAGTGAAGACAGGACCTATGGCTACACCTTC. Residues: CAISEDRTYGYTF.

This clonotype was counted ten times or more. This chain links TRBV24-1 with TRBJ2-7; 10 nucleotides agree with TRBD2. V dropped 2 bases and J dropped 3; count of bases not matched to a gene: 3. CDR1 is KGHDR, CDR2 SFDVKD, per germline. The CDR3 extends over 15 amino acids. CDR3 in amino acids: CATSDSTSGDYEQYF. DNA for the CDR3: TGTGCCACCAGTGATTCAACTAGCGGGGACTACGAGCAGTACTTC.

This clonotype was observed many times. The rearrangement links TRBV7-3 to TRBJ1-1, with TRBD1 as a possible D gene (5 bases). V dropped 2 bases and J dropped 6 bases, with 10 bases sitting between them. Germline V gene sequence: CDR1 SGHTA, CDR2 FQGTGA. The CDR3 has 13 amino acids. The CDR3 region is CASSLSRQSEAFF. The CDR3 region has the DNA TGTGCCAGCAGCTTATCCCGACAGTCTGAAGCTTTCTTT.

Written as DNA, the CDR3 is TGCGCCAGCAGCTTGCGGGGAGAGAGTAACACTGAAGCTTTCTTT. Residues: CASSLRGESNTEAFF. This chain links TRBV5-1 with TRBJ1-1, with D unclear. CDR1 SGHRS and CDR2 YFSETQ come from the germline V gene. This CDR3 has 15 amino acids. Between the trimmed V and J ends, which lost 1 base and 2 bases, there was a span of 12 bases.

About this clonotype: Germline is not matched at one junction end, which may reflect a read error. The V call is TRBV15, the J call TRBJ1-5, with 8 bases lining up with TRBD1. From germline, CDR1 is LNHNV and CDR2 YYDKDF (reference sequence). The CDR3 length is 14 residues. The CDR3 sequence: CASTVTGGYQPQPF. The CDR3 DNA is TGTGCCAGCACCGTCACAGGGGGTTATCAGCCCCAGCCTTTT.